These 17 T cell receptor beta chains share one sample of origin, sequenced in a study of T cells in narcolepsy. Assay: immunoSEQ multiplex PCR; the TCRdb copy retains only in-frame clones and omits some. The profile covers about 27,000 clones, with around nine tenths appearing a single time and around 1.1% taken by the ten largest. Material for sequencing was CD45RA- memory CD4+ T cells from PBMCs. The receptors originated from a human donor with narcolepsy.

V and J are TRBV7-6 and TRBJ2-7; D possibly corresponds to TRBD2 (5 bases). Germline-derived CDR1 and CDR2 are SGHVS and FNYEAQ. The CDR3 runs to 12 residues. The V gene lost 5 bases and the J gene lost 7 bases, with 12 bases spanning the gap. CDR3: CASSAGPGEQYV. The CDR3 region has the DNA TGTGCCAGCAGCGCCGGTCCGGGGGAGCAGTACGTC.

The chain combines TRBV7-9 with TRBJ2-4; 14 positions agree with TRBD2. V dropped 4 bases and J dropped 0; count of bases not matched to a gene: 8. This CDR3 region has 19 residues. CDR1 and CDR2 from the germline V gene are SEHNR and FQNEAQ (reference sequence). The CDR3 loop is CASSSWTSGGSLAKNIQYF. CDR3 coding DNA: TGTGCCAGCAGCTCGTGGACTAGCGGGGGGTCGCTAGCCAAAAACATTCAGTACTTC.

V and J are TRBV27 and TRBJ2-7; D remains unclear. The germline V gene has CDR1 MNHEY and CDR2 SMNVEV (reference sequence). The CDR3 is made up of 13 amino acids. Trimming left V 2 bases short and J 3 bases short, with 8 bases between. The CDR3, as DNA: TGTGCCAGCAGTTTAAAACAGAACTACGAGCAGTACGTC. It specifies CASSLKQNYEQYV.

In its sample, this clone was seen once. The DNA for the CDR3 is TGTGCCAGCACCTCTTGGTTACAAGAGACCCAGTACTTC. Its protein is CASTSWLQETQYF. V is TRBV2 and J is TRBJ2-5; D not certain. The V gene lost 7 bases and the J gene lost 2 bases, with 11 bases spanning the gap. The germline CDR1 and CDR2 sequences are SNHLY and FYNNEI. This CDR3 contains 13 residues.

The V and J genes are TRBV2 and TRBJ1-1; D gene ambiguous. Trimming left V 4 bases short and J 6 bases short, with 9 bases between. The CDR3 is 12 residues long. In germline, CDR1 is SNHLY, CDR2 FYNNEI. CDR3 loop: CASSGARAEAFF. The CDR3 DNA sequence: TGTGCCAGCAGTGGGGCTCGGGCTGAAGCTTTCTTT.

The chain combines TRBV5-8 with TRBJ2-1, with 8 bases that match TRBD2. Germline trimming cut 4 bases from V and 10 bases from J; bases unmatched to any gene: 10. This CDR3 region has 14 residues. CDR1 and CDR2 (germline): SGHTS, YDEGEE. The CDR3: CASSPVPGGREQFF. The CDR3 DNA reads TGTGCCAGCAGCCCTGTGCCGGGGGGGCGGGAGCAGTTCTTC.

J is TRBJ1-1 and V is TRBV27; tentatively, D is TRBD1 (6 bases). The CDR3 covers 15 residues. Germline lookup yields CDR1 MNHEY and CDR2 SMNVEV (reference sequence). V was pared by 5 bases and J by 4 bases, with 17 bases between. CDR3: CASSPLSWTATEAFF. CDR3 DNA sequence: TGTGCCAGCAGTCCTCTTTCTTGGACAGCCACTGAAGCTTTCTTT.

This chain joins TRBV4-1 and TRBJ1-5; tentatively, D is TRBD1 (5 bases). Trimming left V 0 bases short and J 4 bases short, with 16 bases between. The CDR3 runs to 17 residues. Per the germline V gene, CDR1 is MGHRA and CDR2 is YSYEKL. The CDR3 DNA reads as TGCGCCAGCAGCCAAGATTCCCCCAGGGCGGCTAATCAGCCCCAGCATTTT. Translation: CASSQDSPRAANQPQHF.

The rearrangement uses TRBV6-1 and TRBJ2-3, with a possible D match to TRBD2 (6 bases). Trimming removed 10 bases from V and 0 bases from J, with 14 bases in between. The CDR3 spans 14 residues. Germline V gene data show CDR1 as MNHNS and CDR2 as SASEGT. CDR3 protein: CAIRRGTSTDTQYF. DNA of the CDR3: TGTGCCATCAGGCGGGGTACTAGCACAGATACGCAGTATTTT.

V is TRBV28 and J is TRBJ1-2; 7 bases align to TRBD1. CDR1 is MDHEN, CDR2 SYDVKM, per germline. J was trimmed by 4 bases and V by 4 bases; bases with no gene match: 6. CDR3 length: 14 amino acids. DNA for the CDR3: TGTGCCAGCAGTTCGAGACAGGGACCCTATGGCTACACCTTC. Translating it yields CASSSRQGPYGYTF.

This chain connects TRBV9 to TRBJ1-5; 8 bases line up with TRBD1. Germline assignment: CDR1 SGDLS and CDR2 YYNGEE. The CDR3 totals 14 residues. V lost 3 bases and J lost 7; bases outside the gene matches: 6. The DNA for the CDR3 is TGTGCCAGCAGCGCAGGGACAGGAGGACAGCCCCAGCATTTT. Its translation is CASSAGTGGQPQHF.

The chain joins TRBV10-2 to TRBJ1-6; D is unresolved. V was cut by 0 bases and J by 7 bases, with 19 bases left in between. Germline assignment: CDR1 WSHSY and CDR2 SAAADI. The CDR3 has 18 amino acids. Here the CDR3 reads CASSESSGLGLANSPLHF. CDR3 sequence (DNA): TGCGCCAGCAGTGAGTCGTCTGGTCTGGGATTAGCGAATTCACCCCTCCACTTT.

This chain links TRBV9 with TRBJ2-3; 9 bases align to TRBD2. V was pared by 0 bases and J by 6 bases, with 8 bases of the junction left unmatched. Per germline, CDR1 SGDLS and CDR2 YYNGEE. The CDR3 length is 16 residues. The CDR3 loop reads CASSVDIAGVGDTQYF. As DNA, the CDR3 is TGTGCCAGCAGCGTAGATATAGCGGGGGTCGGGGATACGCAGTATTTT.

V usage is TRBV27 and J usage is TRBJ1-1; D unclear. Trimming took off 4 bases at V and 0 bases at J, with 9 bases between the two ends. CDR3 size: 14 residues. Germline V CDR1 and CDR2: MNHEY, SMNVEV (reference sequence). CDR3 protein: CASSSAEVNTEAFF. DNA of the CDR3: TGTGCCAGCAGTTCTGCGGAGGTGAACACTGAAGCTTTCTTT.

CDR3 DNA sequence: TGTGCCAGCTCCCCGCTCCAGCGGGGGGGCACCGGGGAGCTGTTTTTT. Amino acid sequence: CASSPLQRGGTGELFF. The chain combines TRBV18 with TRBJ2-2; TRBD2 matches 10 bases. With 6 bases clipped from V and 4 bases from J, the junction kept 8 bases outside the gene matches. The CDR3 totals 16 residues. CDR1 is KGHSH and CDR2 is LQKENI in the germline V gene.

The V and J genes are TRBV21-1 and TRBJ2-7. TRBV21-1 is annotated as a pseudogene. The CDR3 consists of 15 residues. CDR3 residues: CASSKKRGVSYEQYV. For the CDR3, the DNA is TGTGCCAGCAGCAAGAAGAGAGGGGTTTCCTACGAGCAGTACGTC.

The chain uses TRBV20-1 and TRBJ2-5; D is unresolved. This CDR3 comprises 11 residues. V was clipped by 6 bases and J by 3 bases, with 8 bases between them. Germline lookup yields CDR1 DFQATT and CDR2 SNEGSKA (reference sequence). CDR3 protein: CSARLEETQYF. The CDR3 DNA is TGCAGTGCCAGACTCGAAGAGACCCAGTACTTC.